The rows below give T cell receptor beta chains drawn from one sample of a study of T cell repertoires in cytomegalovirus infection. Via MiXCR, TCRdb re-called the reads, giving one row per CDR3 protein. In the table there are nearly 450,000 distinct CDR3 sequences, 31% of which are singletons. Material for sequencing was PBMCs. Every receptor here comes from a human donor in good health (CMV status not recorded). Some clones in this sample may be carry-over from other donors' samples. Both conserved end residues are part of each CDR3.

TRBV20-1	TRBJ2-3	CSATGTLRGTDTQYF
TRBV29-1	TRBJ2-3	CSVSATGCSTDTQYF
TRBV2	TRBJ1-5	CASSEGGRRTEQPQHF
TRBV20-1	TRBJ2-5	CSAREVGGGAYQETQYF
TRBV6-1	TRBJ1-5	CASMDFNQPQHF
TRBV7-6	TRBJ1-5	CASSLGSRGSNQPQHF
TRBV7-9	TRBJ2-7	CALAADTYEQYF
TRBV4-3	TRBJ1-1	CASSQDPGGYEAFF
TRBV12-3/TRBV12-4	TRBJ1-5	CASSLAGGLSNQPQHF
TRBV7-9	TRBJ1-2	CASSPGEIYTF
TRBV7-2	TRBJ1-1	CASSLMGTGKNTEAFF
TRBV7-9	TRBJ1-1	CASSAKELGEAYF
TRBV3-1	TRBJ1-1	CASSIPPSTEAFF
TRBV7-2	TRBJ2-7	CASSLRFGSGAEEQYF